The present T cell receptor (beta chain) was sequenced within a study of Tregs in tolerant kidney transplant recipients. To note about this clone: Antigen specificity is unknown.

Mixed chimerism was transient after nonmyeloablative marrow transplants from related graft donors. Unstimulated Tregs (CD4+CD25+CD127-) and CD4+CD25- non-Tregs were sorted from PBMCs. Findings and caveats of the study: Few patients were studied, so findings need validation in larger groups. Changing PCR primers prevented nucleotide comparison between some patients' samples.

Germline V gives CDR1 SGDLS, CDR2 YYNGEE. The CDR3 is 19 residues long. Unmatched junction bases numbered 14, after V lost 4 bases and J lost 4 bases. Sequencing was performed with immunoSEQ multiplex PCR; in TCRdb, only in-frame clones are kept and a portion is missing. Of fewer than 95,000 clones listed, 93% are singletons. Sequenced here: CD4+ T cells from blood (PBMCs), sampled 12 months after the transplant. The sequence was obtained from a human patient who received a combined kidney and bone marrow transplant. Some T cells may be graft donor cells. The chain couples TRBV9 to TRBJ2-6; 10 positions agree with TRBD1. The CDR3 DNA sequence: TGTGCCAGCAGCCGGCCGGGACAGGGGCGACCGACAGGGGCCAACGTCCTGACTTTC. As protein: CASSRPGQGRPTGANVLTF.